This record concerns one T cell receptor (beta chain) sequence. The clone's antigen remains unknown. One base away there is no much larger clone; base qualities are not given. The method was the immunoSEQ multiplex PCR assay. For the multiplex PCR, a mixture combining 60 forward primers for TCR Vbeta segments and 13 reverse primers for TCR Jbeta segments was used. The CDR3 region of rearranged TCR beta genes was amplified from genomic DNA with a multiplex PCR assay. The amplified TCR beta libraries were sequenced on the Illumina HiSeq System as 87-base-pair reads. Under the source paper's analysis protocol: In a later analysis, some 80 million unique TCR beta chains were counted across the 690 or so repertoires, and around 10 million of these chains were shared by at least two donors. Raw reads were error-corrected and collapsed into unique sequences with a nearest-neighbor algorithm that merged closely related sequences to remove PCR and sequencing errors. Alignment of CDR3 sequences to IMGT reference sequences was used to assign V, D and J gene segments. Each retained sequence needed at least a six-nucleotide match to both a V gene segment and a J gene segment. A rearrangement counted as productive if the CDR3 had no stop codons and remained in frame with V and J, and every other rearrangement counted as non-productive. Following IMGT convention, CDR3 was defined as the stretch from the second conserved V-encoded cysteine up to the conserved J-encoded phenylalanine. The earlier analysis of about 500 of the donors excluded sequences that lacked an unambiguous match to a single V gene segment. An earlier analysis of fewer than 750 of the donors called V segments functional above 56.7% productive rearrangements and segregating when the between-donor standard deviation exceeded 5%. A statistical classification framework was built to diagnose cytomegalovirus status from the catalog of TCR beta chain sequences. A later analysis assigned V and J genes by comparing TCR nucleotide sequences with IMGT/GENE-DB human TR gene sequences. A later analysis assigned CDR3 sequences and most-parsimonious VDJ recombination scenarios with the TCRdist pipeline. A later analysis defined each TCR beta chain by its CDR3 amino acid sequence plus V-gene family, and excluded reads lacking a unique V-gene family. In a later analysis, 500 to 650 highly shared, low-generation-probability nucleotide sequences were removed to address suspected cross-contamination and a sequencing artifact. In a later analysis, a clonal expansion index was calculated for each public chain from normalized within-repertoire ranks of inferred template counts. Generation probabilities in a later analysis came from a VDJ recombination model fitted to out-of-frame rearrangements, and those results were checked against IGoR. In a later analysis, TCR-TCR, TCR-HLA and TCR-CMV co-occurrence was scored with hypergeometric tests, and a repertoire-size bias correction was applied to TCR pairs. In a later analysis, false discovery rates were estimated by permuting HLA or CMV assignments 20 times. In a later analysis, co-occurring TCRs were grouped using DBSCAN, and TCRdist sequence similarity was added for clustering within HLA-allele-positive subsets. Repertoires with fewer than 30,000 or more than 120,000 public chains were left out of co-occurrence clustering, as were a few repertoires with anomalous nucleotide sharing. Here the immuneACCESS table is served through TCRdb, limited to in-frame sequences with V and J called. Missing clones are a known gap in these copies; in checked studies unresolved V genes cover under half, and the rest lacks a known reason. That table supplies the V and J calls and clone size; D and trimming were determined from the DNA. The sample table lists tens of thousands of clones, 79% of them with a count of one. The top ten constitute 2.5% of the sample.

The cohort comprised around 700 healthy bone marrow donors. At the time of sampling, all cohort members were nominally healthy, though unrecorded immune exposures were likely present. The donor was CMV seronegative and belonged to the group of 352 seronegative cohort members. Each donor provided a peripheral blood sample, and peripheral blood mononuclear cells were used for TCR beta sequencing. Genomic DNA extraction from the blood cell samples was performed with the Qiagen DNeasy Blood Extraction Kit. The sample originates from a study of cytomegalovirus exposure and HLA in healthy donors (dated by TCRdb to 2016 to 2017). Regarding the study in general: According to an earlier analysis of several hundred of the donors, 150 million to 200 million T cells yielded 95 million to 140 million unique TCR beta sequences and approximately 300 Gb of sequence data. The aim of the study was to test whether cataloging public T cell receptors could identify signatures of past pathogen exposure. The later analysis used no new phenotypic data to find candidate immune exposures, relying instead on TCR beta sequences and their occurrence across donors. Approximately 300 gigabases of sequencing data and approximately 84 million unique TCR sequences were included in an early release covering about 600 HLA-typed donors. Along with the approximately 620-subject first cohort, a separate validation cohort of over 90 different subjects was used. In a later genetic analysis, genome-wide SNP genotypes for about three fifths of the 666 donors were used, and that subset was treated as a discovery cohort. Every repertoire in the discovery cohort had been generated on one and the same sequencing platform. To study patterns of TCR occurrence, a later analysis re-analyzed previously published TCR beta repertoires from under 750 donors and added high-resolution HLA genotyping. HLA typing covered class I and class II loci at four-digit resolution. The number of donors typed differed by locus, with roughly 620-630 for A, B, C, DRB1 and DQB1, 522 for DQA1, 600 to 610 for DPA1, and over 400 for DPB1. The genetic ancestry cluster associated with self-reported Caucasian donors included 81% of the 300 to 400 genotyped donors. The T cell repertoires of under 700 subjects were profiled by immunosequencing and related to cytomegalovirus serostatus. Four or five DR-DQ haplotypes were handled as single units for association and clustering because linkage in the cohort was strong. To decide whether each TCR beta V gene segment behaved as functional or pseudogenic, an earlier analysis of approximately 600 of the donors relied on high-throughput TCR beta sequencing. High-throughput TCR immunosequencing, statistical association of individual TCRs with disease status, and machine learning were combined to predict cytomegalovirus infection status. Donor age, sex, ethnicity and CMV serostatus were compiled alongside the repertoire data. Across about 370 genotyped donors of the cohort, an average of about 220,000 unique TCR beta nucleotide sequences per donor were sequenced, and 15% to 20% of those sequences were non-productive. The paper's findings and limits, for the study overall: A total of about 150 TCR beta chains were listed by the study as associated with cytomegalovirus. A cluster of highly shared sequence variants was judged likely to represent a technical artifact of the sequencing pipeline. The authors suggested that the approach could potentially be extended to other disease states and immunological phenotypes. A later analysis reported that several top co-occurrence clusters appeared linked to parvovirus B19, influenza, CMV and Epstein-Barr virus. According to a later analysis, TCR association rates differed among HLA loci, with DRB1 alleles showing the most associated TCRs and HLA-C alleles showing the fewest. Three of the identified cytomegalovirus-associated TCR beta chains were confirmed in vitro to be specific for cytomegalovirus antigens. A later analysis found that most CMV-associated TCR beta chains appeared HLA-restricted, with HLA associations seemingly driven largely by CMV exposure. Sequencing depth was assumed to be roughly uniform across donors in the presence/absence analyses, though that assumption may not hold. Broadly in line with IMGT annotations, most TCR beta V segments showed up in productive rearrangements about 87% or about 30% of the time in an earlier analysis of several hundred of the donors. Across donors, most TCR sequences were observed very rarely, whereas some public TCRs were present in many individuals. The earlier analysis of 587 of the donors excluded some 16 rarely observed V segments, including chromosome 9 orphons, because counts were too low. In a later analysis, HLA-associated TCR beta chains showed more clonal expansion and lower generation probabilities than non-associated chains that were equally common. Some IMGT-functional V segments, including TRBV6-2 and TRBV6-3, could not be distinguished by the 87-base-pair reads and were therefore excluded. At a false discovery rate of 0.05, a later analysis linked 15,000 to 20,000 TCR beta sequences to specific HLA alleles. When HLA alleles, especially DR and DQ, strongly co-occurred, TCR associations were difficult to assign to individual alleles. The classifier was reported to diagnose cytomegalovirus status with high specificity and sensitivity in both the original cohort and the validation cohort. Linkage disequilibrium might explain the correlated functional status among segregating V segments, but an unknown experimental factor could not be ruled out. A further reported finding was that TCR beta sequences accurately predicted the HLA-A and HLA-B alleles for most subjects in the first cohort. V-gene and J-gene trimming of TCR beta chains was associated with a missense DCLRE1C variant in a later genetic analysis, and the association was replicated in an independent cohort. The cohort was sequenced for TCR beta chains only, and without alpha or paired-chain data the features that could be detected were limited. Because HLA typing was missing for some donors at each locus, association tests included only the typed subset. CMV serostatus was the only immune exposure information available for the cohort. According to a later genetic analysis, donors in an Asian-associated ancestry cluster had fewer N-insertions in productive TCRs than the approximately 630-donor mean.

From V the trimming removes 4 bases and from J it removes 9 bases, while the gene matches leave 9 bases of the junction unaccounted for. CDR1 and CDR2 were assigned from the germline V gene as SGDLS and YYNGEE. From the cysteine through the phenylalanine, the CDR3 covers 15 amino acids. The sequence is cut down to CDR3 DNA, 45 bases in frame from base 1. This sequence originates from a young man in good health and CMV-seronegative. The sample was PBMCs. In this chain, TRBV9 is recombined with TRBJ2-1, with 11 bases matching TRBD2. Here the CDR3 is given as CASSSSTSGGTEQFF. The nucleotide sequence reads TGTGCCAGCAGCAGCAGCACTAGCGGGGGTACTGAGCAGTTCTTC.